The following is a T cell receptor (beta chain) sequence with its context. The data derive from a study of T cell changes during pregnancy in multiple sclerosis. Sequencing used immunoSEQ multiplex PCR; TCRdb keeps in-frame clones, though not all of them. The data show under 95,000 clones, 94% seen once. The sample consisted of peripheral blood, taken in the second trimester of pregnancy. This receptor was obtained from a female donor in good health, enrolled as a control in a pregnancy study.

The CDR3 bases are TGTGCCAGCTCACCTCGGCTAGCGGGAGCAACCGGGGAGCTGTTTTTT. Protein product: CASSPRLAGATGELFF. This chain uses TRBV18 with TRBJ2-2, with 10 nucleotides matching TRBD2. V dropped 3 bases and J dropped 5; count of bases not matched to a gene: 6. Germline V CDR1 and CDR2: KGHSH, LQKENI. This CDR3 spans 16 amino acids.